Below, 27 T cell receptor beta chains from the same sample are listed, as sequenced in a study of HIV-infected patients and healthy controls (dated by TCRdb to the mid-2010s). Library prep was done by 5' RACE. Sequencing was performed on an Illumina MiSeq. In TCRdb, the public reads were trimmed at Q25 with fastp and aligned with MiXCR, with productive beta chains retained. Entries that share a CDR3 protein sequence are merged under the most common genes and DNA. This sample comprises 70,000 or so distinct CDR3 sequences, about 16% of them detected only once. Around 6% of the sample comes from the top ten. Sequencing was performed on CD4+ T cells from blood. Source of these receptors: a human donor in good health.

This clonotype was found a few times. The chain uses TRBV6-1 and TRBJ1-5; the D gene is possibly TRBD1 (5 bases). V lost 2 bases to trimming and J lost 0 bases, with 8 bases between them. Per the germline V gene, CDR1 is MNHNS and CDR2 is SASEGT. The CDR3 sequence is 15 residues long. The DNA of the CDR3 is TGTGCCAGCAGTGAATTGGGACTTAGCAATCAGCCCCAGCATTTT. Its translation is CASSELGLSNQPQHF.

The CDR3 DNA sequence: TGTGCCTGGGGGGCGGAGGGCACGCAGTATTTT. This codes for CAWGAEGTQYF. The V gene is TRBV30, the J gene TRBJ2-3; weak D call: TRBD2 (6 bases). Trimming took off 5 bases at V and 9 bases at J, with 12 bases between the two ends. The CDR3 sequence is 11 residues long. Germline lookup yields CDR1 GTSNPN and CDR2 SVGIG (reference sequence). Supplemented by reference TRBV30 and TRBJ2-3, the full variable domain reads SQTIHQWPATLVQPVGSPLSLECTVEGTSNPNLYWYRQAAGRGLQLLFYSVGIGQISSEVPQNLSASRPQDRQFILSSKKLLLSDSGFYLCAWGAEGTQYFGPGTRLTVL.

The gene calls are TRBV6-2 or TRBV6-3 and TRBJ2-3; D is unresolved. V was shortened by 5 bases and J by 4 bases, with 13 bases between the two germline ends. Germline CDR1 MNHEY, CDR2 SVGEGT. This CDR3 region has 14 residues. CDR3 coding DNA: TGTGCCAGCAGTGGACGATGGTACCCAGATACGCAGTATTTT. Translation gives CASSGRWYPDTQYF.

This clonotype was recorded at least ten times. CDR3 region: CASRVWHATNEKLFF. The CDR3 nucleotides are TGTGCCAGCAGGGTCTGGCACGCAACTAATGAAAAACTGTTTTTT. The V and J genes are TRBV7-2 and TRBJ1-4; D is ambiguous. The V and J ends lost 6 bases and 0 bases respectively, with 11 bases between them. This CDR3 comprises 15 residues. In germline, CDR1 is SGHTA, CDR2 FQGNSA.

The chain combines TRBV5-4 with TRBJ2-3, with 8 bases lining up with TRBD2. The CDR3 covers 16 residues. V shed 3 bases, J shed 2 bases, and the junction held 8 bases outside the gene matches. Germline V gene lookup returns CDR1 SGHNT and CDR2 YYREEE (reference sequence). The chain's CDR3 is CASSSTSGRPTDTQYF. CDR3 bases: TGTGCCAGCAGCTCAACTAGCGGACGACCCACAGATACGCAGTATTTT. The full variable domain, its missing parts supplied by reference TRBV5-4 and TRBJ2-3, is ETGVTQSPTHLIKTRGQQVTLRCSSQSGHNTVSWYQQALGQGPQFIFQYYREEENGRGNFPPRFSGLQFPNYSSELNVNALELDDSALYLCASSSTSGRPTDTQYFGPGTRLTVL.

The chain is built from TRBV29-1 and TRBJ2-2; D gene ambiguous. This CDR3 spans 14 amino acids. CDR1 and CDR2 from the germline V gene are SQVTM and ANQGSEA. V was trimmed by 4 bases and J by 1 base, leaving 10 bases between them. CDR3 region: CSVVFGENTGELFF. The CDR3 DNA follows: TGCAGCGTTGTTTTTGGGGAGAACACCGGGGAGCTGTTTTTT.

CDR3 sequence reads: CASSYSTSGQPQHF. CDR3 DNA sequence: TGTGCCAGCAGTTACTCGACCTCTGGGCAGCCCCAGCATTTT. The V gene is TRBV6-6, the J gene TRBJ1-5; the D is unclear. The germline CDR1 and CDR2 sequences are MNHNY and SVGAGI (reference sequence). V was clipped by 0 bases and J by 7 bases, with 10 bases between them. This CDR3 is 14 amino acids long.

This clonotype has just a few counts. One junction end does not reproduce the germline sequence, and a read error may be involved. CDR3 sequence: CSASRGRYGQYF. The CDR3 bases are TGCAGTGCTAGCAGGGGAAGATACGGGCAGTACTTC. The chain recombines TRBV20-1 with TRBJ2-7; tentatively, D is TRBD1 (6 bases). This CDR3 has 12 amino acids. Germline-derived CDR1 and CDR2 are DFQATT and SNEGSKA (reference sequence).

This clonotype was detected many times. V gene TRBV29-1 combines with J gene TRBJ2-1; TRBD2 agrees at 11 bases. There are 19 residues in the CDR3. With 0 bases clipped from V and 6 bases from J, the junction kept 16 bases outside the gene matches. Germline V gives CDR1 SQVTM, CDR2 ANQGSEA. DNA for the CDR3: TGCAGCGTTGAAGATTCCCCTCTAGCGGGGGGCCGCCGGGCCAATGAGCAGTTCTTC. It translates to CSVEDSPLAGGRRANEQFF.

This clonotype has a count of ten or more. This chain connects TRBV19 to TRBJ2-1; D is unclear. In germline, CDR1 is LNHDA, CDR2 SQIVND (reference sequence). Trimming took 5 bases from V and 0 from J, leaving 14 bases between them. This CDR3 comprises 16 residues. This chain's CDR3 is CASSPRTRSSYNEQFF. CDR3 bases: TGTGCCAGTAGTCCCCGGACCAGGAGCTCCTACAATGAGCAGTTCTTC.

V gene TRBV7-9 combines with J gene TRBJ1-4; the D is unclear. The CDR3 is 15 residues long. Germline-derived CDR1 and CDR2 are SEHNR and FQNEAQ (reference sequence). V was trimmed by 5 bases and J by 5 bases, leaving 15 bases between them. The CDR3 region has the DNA TGTGCCAGCAGCCTAGAAGCCTTAGTCAATGAAAAACTGTTTTTT. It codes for CASSLEALVNEKLFF.

In DNA form, the CDR3 reads TGCGCCAGCAGCTCCGACAGGGCGGGGGGCTACACCTTC. The encoded protein is CASSSDRAGGYTF. The rearrangement joins TRBV10-2 to TRBJ1-2; 7 nucleotides line up with TRBD1. The V gene end was trimmed by 6 bases and the J gene end by 8 bases; junction bases not matched to a gene: 9. In germline, CDR1 is WSHSY, CDR2 SAAADI. The CDR3 is 13 residues long.

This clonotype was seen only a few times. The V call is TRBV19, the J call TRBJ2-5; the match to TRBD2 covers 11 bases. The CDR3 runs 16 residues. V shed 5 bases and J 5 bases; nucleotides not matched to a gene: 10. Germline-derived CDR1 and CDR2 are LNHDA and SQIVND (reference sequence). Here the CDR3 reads CASSQRSGGAGETQYF. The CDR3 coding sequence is TGTGCCAGTAGTCAACGTAGCGGGGGGGCCGGGGAGACCCAGTACTTC.

The CDR3 DNA follows: TGTGCCAGCAGCTTTGATGGCCCCACTGAAGCTTTCTTT. Its translation is CASSFDGPTEAFF. The chain has TRBV7-2 and TRBJ1-1; D unclear. Germline V gene sequence: CDR1 SGHTA, CDR2 FQGNSA. V lost 3 bases, J lost 4 bases, and 9 bases lay in between. This CDR3 has 13 residues.

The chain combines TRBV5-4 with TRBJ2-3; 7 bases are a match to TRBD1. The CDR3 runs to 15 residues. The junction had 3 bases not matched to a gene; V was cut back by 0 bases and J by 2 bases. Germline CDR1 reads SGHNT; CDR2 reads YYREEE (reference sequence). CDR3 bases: TGTGCCAGCAGCTTGGATAGGGGGCTCACAGATACGCAGTATTTT. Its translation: CASSLDRGLTDTQYF. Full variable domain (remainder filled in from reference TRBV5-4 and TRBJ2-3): ETGVTQSPTHLIKTRGQQVTLRCSSQSGHNTVSWYQQALGQGPQFIFQYYREEENGRGNFPPRFSGLQFPNYSSELNVNALELDDSALYLCASSLDRGLTDTQYFGPGTRLTVL.

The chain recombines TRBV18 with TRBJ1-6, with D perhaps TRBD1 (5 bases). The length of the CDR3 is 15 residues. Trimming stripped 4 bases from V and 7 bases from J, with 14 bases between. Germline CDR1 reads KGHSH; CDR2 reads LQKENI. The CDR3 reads CASSLQAGANSPLHF. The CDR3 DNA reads TGTGCCAGCTCACTGCAGGCTGGGGCAAATTCACCCCTCCACTTT.

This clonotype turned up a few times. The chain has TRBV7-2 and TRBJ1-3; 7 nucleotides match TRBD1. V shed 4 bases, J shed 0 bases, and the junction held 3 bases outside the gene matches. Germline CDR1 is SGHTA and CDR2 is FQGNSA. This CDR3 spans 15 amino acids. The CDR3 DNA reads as TGTGCCAGCAGCTGGGACAGTGTCTCTGGAAACACCATATATTTT. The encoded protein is CASSWDSVSGNTIYF.

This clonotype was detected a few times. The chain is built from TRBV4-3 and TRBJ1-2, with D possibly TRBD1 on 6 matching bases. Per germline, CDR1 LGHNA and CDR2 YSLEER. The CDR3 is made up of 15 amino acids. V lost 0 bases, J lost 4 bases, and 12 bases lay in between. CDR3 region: CASSQEGRGTYGYTF. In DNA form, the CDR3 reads TGCGCCAGCAGCCAAGAAGGCAGGGGCACCTATGGCTACACCTTC.

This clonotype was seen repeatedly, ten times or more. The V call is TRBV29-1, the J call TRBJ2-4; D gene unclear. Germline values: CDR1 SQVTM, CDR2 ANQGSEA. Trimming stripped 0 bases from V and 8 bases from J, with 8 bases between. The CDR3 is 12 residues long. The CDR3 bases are TGCAGCGTTGAAGATGATGGGGACATTCAGTACTTC. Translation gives CSVEDDGDIQYF.

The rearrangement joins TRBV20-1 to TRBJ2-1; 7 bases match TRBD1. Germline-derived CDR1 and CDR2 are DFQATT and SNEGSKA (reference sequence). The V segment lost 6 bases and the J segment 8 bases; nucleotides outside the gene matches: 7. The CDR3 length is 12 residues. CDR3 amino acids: CSARGQVDEQFF. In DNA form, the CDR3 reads TGCAGTGCGAGGGGGCAAGTAGATGAGCAGTTCTTC.

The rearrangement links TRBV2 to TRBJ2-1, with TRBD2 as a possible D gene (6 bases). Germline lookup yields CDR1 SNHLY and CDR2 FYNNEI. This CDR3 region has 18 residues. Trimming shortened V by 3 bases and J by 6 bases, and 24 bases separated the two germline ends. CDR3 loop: CASSDGVGVGGGTNEQFF. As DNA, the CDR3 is TGTGCCAGCAGTGACGGGGTGGGTGTTGGGGGAGGAACCAATGAGCAGTTCTTC. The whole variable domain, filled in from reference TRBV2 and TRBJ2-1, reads EPEVTQTPSHQVTQMGQEVILRCVPISNHLYFYWYRQILGQKVEFLVSFYNNEISEKSEIFDDQFSVERPDGSNFTLKIRSTKLEDSAMYFCASSDGVGVGGGTNEQFFGPGTRLTVL.

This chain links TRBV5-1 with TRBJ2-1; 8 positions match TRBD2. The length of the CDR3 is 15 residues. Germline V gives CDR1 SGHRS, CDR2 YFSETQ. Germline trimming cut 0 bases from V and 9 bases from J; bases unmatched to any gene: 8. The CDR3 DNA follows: TGCGCCAGCAGCTTGGGAGGGACTAGTAGTGTTGAGCAGTTCTTC. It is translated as CASSLGGTSSVEQFF.

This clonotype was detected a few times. The CDR3 DNA reads as TGCAGTGCCCACACTATGGACTGGAATCAGCCCCAGCATTTT. Its translation is CSAHTMDWNQPQHF. The chain recombines TRBV20-1 with TRBJ1-5, with D unclear. Germline CDR1 and CDR2: DFQATT and SNEGSKA (reference sequence). The CDR3 contains 14 residues. The germline V and J ends were trimmed by 6 bases and 4 bases, with 16 bases remaining between them.

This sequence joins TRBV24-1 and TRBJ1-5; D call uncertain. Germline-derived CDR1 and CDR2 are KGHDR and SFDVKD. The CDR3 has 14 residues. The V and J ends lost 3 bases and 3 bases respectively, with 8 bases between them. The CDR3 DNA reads TGTGCCACCAGTGATCCGGGGTCCAATCAGCCCCAGCATTTT. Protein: CATSDPGSNQPQHF.

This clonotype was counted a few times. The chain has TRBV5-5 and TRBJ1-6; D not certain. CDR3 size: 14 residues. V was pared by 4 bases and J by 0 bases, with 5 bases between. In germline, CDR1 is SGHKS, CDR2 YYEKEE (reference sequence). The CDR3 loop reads CASSPGSYNSPLHF. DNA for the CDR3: TGTGCCAGCAGCCCGGGCTCCTATAATTCACCCCTCCACTTT.

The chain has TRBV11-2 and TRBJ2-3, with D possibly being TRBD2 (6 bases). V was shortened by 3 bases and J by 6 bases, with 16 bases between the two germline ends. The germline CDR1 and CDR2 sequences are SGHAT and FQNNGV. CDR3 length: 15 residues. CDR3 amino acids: CASSLGRTKADTQYF. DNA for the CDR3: TGTGCCAGCAGCTTGGGGAGGACTAAGGCCGATACGCAGTATTTT.

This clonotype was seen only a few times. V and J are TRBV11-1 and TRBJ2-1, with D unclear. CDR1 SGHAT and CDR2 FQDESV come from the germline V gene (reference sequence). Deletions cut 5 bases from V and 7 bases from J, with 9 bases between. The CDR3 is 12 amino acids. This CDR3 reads CASSRYGNEQFF. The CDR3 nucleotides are TGTGCCAGCAGCAGGTACGGGAATGAGCAGTTCTTC. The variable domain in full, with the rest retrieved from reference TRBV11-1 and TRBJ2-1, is EAEVAQSPRYKITEKSQAVAFWCDPISGHATLYWYRQILGQGPELLVQFQDESVVDDSQLPKDRFSAERLKGVDSTLKIQPAELGDSAMYLCASSRYGNEQFFGPGTRLTVL.